What follows is one TCR beta chain and its context. Its recognized antigen is unknown. There are no base qualities to consult, and no much larger clone falls within one base. From each donor, a single peripheral blood sample of about 110 mL on average was drawn into heparinised tubes. Using a panel that included CD45RO, CCR7, CD25, CD127, CD95 and CD27, naive, central memory, regulatory and stem cell-like memory CD4+ T cells were sorted on a BD FACSAria II. Purity was above 95% for every sorted population. Right away, PBMCs were isolated by Lymphoprep density gradient centrifugation and were stained directly, with no culture step. Samples were stained and sorted in pairs, with one healthy donor and one patient per experiment, so that batch effects were minimized. The entire amount of isolated RNA was reverse transcribed using the High Capacity cDNA Reverse Transcription Kit, so the sequenced TCRB transcripts were expressed ones. Deep immunoSEQ sequencing was applied to naive, central memory and regulatory T cell samples, giving an average of around 3.8 million total reads per sample. Sorted cells were lysed in RLT buffer and RNA was extracted with DNase-treated RNeasy Micro or Mini kits, depending on cell number. Each cell subset was processed separately to prevent cross-contamination, with patient and healthy donor samples processed together. The immunoSEQ multiplex PCR was used to amplify TCRB sequences from cDNA, yielding 87-bp fragments that span the CDR3 region. Sequencing of the amplicons was done on the Illumina HiSeq platform. The source study handled its data this way. PCR bias was computationally corrected using synthetic template baselines, reads within Hamming distance 2 were collapsed, and singletons that could not be merged were discarded. By aligning reads against IMGT, V, D and J genes, CDR3 length, and insertions or deletions at six rearrangement sites were assigned. Within each subset, clonotype counts were normalized to the number of sorted cells before true diversity and Gini coefficients were calculated with the tcR R package. Repertoire sharing was quantified using the overlap coefficient calculated on TCRB nucleotide sequences. As a proxy for the pre-selection repertoire, out-of-frame TCRB sequences from naive cells were analyzed. TCRdb limited this immuneACCESS table to in-frame rearrangements with V and J called. A share of clones is missing; checked studies link under half to unresolved V genes, and the rest is unexplained. From that table come the V and J calls and clone size; the DNA was used to work out D and trimming. A total of hundreds of thousands of clones appear in this sample, around an eighth of them only once. In total, the top ten clones hold nearly 0.04% of the sample.

The sample originates from a study of beta chain features in type 1 diabetes (dated by TCRdb to the late 2010s). The study in broad terms: Mean age, gender distribution, total cell number and subset yield did not differ between patients and healthy donors. A total of under 120,000,000 sorted cells were examined across all samples, and RNA yield correlated strongly with the number of cells per subset. The study compared the TCRB repertoires of sorted circulating CD4+ T cell subsets in recently diagnosed type 1 diabetes patients with those in matched healthy donors. Regulatory and stem cell-like memory subsets were obtained from only 8 patients and about eight healthy donors, while naive and central memory subsets were obtained from all 30 or so donors.

CDR1 and CDR2 were assigned from the germline V gene as SGHRS and YFSETQ. Trimming takes 3 bases from V and 2 bases from J, and the germline ends sit 7 bases apart. From cysteine to phenylalanine, the CDR3 is 13 amino acids long. Just CDR3 DNA is preserved here, 39 bases in frame from base 1. General findings and caveats noted by the study authors: Fewer insertions and more nucleotide deletions at VDJ recombination sites were observed in patients with type 1 diabetes, implying thymic rearrangement abnormalities. PCR may preferentially amplify shorter templates, but because patient and control samples were amplified and corrected together, any resulting skew would affect both groups equally. Naive, central memory and regulatory TCRB repertoires appeared more similar among patients than among healthy donors. Because the HLA sub-analyses included only small numbers of individuals, any influence of HLA type on TCRB rearrangement was left unresolved. Sequencing cDNA rather than genomic DNA could over-represent highly expressing activated cells, although activation and CD3 levels did not differ between groups. Type 1 diabetes patients showed a moderate but significant shortening of TCRB CDR3 length in all four CD4+ subsets.

The V gene is TRBV5-1 and the J gene is TRBJ2-3; the D region possibly corresponds to TRBD1 (6 bases align). This receptor was obtained from a man in his late teens or twenties with type 1 diabetes. The sample consisted of naive CD4+ T cells from blood. The sample's cell subset or site label, in plain terms: true naive CD4+ T cells. This receptor has the CDR3 CASSWDTTDTQYF. The DNA sequence is as follows: TGCGCCAGCAGCTGGGACACCACAGATACGCAGTATTTT.